This record concerns one T cell receptor beta chain sequence. Sample-barcoded 5' priming and a J-beta primer mix drove a second PCR of roughly 6 to 12 cycles. TCRdb independently ran MiXCR on the 5' RACE reads; one entry per CDR3 protein. The sample includes approximately 1,100,000 distinct CDR3 sequences, 35% to 55% of them seen just once. CDR3 length: 15 amino acids. Looked up from germline, CDR1 is SGHRS and CDR2 is YFSETQ. The sample originates from a study of blood T cells in healthy people across ages. Sequenced input: blood. This receptor was obtained from a woman aged 60-75 years in good health. The rearrangement joins TRBV5-1 to TRBJ2-5, with TRBD1 identical over 7 bases. The J call is in doubt because the DNA end fits TRBJ2-7 better. CDR3 region: CASSFTIRDSYEQYF. CDR3 coding DNA: TGCGCCAGCAGCTTTACGATACGGGACAGCTACGAGCAGTACTTC.